This T cell receptor (beta chain) was documented in a study of read filtering for tumor transcriptome and immune sequencing. This clonotype was counted at least ten times. The antigen remains unidentified. From about 400 ng of RNA, a library with molecular barcoded alpha/delta and beta/gamma adaptors was made. TCRdb itself ran the reads through MiXCR, one entry per CDR3 protein. In the table there are 49,000 or so distinct CDR3 sequences, approximately 12% of which are singletons. Notes on the study in general: RNA-seq captured clonotypes less deeply and reliably than IR-seq. Single-read clonotypes: about 81.9% of IR-seq clonotypes (approximately 4% of reads), about 75% of RNA-seq clonotypes (less than 50% of reads).

The V and J ends lost 0 bases and 0 bases respectively, with 13 bases between them. CDR1 is LGHNA, CDR2 YSLEER, per germline. CDR3 length: 17 residues. The gene calls are TRBV4-3 and TRBJ2-3; the D gene is possibly TRBD2 (5 bases). Source material: a population of CD138-negative cells sorted from bone marrow. The receptor was isolated from a donor older than 35 with multiple myeloma. The CDR3 DNA follows: TGCGCCAGCAGCCAAGATCTAGCCGGATCCAGCACAGATACGCAGTATTTT. This sequence encodes CASSQDLAGSSTDTQYF.